The rows below give T cell receptor beta chains drawn from one sample of a study of blood T cell repertoires in COVID-19. Clones were read by immunoSEQ multiplex PCR, and TCRdb kept only the in-frame ones, dropping some. Among over 200,000 clones listed, 80% to 90% were seen once. What was sequenced was PBMCs or T cells enriched from blood (not recorded which). All receptors derive from a man younger than 35 with acute COVID-19. CDR3s include the opening cysteine and the closing phenylalanine or tryptophan.

v_call	j_call	cdr3_aa
TRBV19	TRBJ2-1	CASSIDQGTGVYEQFF
TRBV18	TRBJ2-1	CASSRTSGENEQFF
TRBV7-3	TRBJ2-2	CASSPHSGRETGELFF
TRBV27	TRBJ2-3	CASSLVARATDTQYF
TRBV7-3	TRBJ2-3	CASSLGTSGRIGTDTQYF
TRBV28	TRBJ2-3	CASSLTDTSTDTQYF
TRBV4-3	TRBJ2-5	CASSQDGLAGERRQETQYF
TRBV2	TRBJ2-1	CASSGTSGYNEQFF
TRBV4-2	TRBJ1-4	CASSQGDTRNEKLFF
TRBV5-6	TRBJ2-7	CASSLSQRVSYEQYF
TRBV30	TRBJ2-3	CAWSVGAASTDTQYF
TRBV6-5	TRBJ2-7	CASSWRTSPSYEQYF
TRBV6-4	TRBJ2-7	CASSDGTGDEQYF
TRBV5-1	TRBJ2-7	CASSGVAEDYEQYF
TRBV5-4	TRBJ2-1	CASSQGGTHSYNEQFF
TRBV18	TRBJ1-2	CASSQGTGNGYTF
TRBV7-8	TRBJ1-5	CASSLGGAGRQPQHF
TRBV10-2	TRBJ2-1	CASRWRVTGHNEQFF
TRBV29-1	TRBJ2-7	CSVERADSYEQYF
TRBV5-4	TRBJ2-7	CASSFIGTSYEQYF
TRBV28	TRBJ2-1	CASSPLAGTYNEQFF
TRBV18	TRBJ2-5	CASSLDSSQETQYF
TRBV27	TRBJ1-1	CASSELGGVLNTEAFF
TRBV27	TRBJ2-7	CASSAGQIYEQYF
TRBV7-2	TRBJ1-2	CASTLSRSYGYTF
TRBV2	TRBJ2-5	CASSPGQDQETQYF
TRBV7-9	TRBJ2-2	CASSSPREERTGELFF
TRBV30	TRBJ2-7	CACYKDSPGQYF
TRBV7-9	TRBJ2-3	CASSLGQRGDTQYF
TRBV11-3	TRBJ2-7	CASSTRDSTYEQYF
TRBV11-3	TRBJ2-6	CASRKQGANVLTF
TRBV29-1	TRBJ2-3	CSARIPPGADTQYF
TRBV14	TRBJ2-7	CASSQPVGTGNYEQYF
TRBV4-3	TRBJ2-3	CASSQEAGGADTQYF
TRBV5-1	TRBJ2-3	CASSLSGLDTQYF
TRBV29-1	TRBJ2-1	CSVPGQGTDNEQFF
TRBV6-5	TRBJ2-7	CASSYGGDNSYEQYF
TRBV25-1	TRBJ2-7	CASSGGDRENSYEQYF
TRBV19	TRBJ1-5	CANSSQGESNQPQHF
TRBV5-4	TRBJ1-4	CASSVYQGAATNEKLFF
TRBV28	TRBJ1-1	CASSLWGTGPDTEAFF
TRBV20-1	TRBJ2-1	CSASGSLGSYNEQFF
TRBV7-2	TRBJ1-1	CASSLDGRMNTEAFF
TRBV27	TRBJ1-3	CASSPTGGSGNTIYF
TRBV30	TRBJ1-2	CAWIRQGNFGGYTF
TRBV5-5	TRBJ2-2	CASTDINTPGELFF
TRBV27	TRBJ2-1	CASSLEYRQGRGLYNEQFF
TRBV7-6	TRBJ2-1	CASSPASNSGEQFF
TRBV7-2	TRBJ2-3	CASSLLAGGPPDTQYF
TRBV10-1	TRBJ1-1	CASSESTGGTEAFF
TRBV5-6	TRBJ2-7	CASSFSDIPYEQYF
TRBV30	TRBJ2-5	CAWEPGTGLGSQYF
TRBV11-2	TRBJ1-1	CASSSSTEAFF
TRBV30	TRBJ1-5	CAWSLQDSFGPQHF
TRBV6-1	TRBJ1-2	CASSELSKGVNYGYTF
TRBV13	TRBJ1-5	CASSLGRRGAGNQPQHF
TRBV6-5	TRBJ1-1	CASSLDRQNTEAFF
TRBV28	TRBJ1-2	CASTPSGTGVIYTF
TRBV12-3/TRBV12-4	TRBJ1-4	CARPGPSGEKLFF
TRBV2	TRBJ1-5	CASSGRQIYSNQPQHF